Detailed here is one T cell receptor (beta chain). The data were taken from a study of blood T cell repertoires in COVID-19. The data were produced by immunoSEQ multiplex PCR, yet TCRdb's version contains in-frame clones alone and is incomplete. The table lists just over 300,000 clones, 70% to 90% of them singletons. CDR3 length equals 12 residues. Deletions cut 4 bases from V and 8 bases from J, with 8 bases between. The germline V gene has CDR1 SEHNR and CDR2 FQNEAQ (reference sequence). The sequence came from a man aged 30-40 years who had recovered from COVID-19. The genes are TRBV7-9 and TRBJ2-2; no clear D. Sequencing was carried out using PBMCs or T cells enriched from blood (not recorded which). The CDR3 region has the DNA TGTGCCAGCAGCTCACCCGGGGGGGAGCTGTTTTTT. It specifies CASSSPGGELFF.